This T cell receptor (beta chain) originates from a study of beta chain features in type 1 diabetes. For the study at large: All samples combined gave around 98,000,000 sorted cells for examination.

Expressed TCRB transcripts were sequenced after all isolated RNA was converted to cDNA. Approximately 4 million reads was the average for naive, central memory and regulatory T cell samples. The method was immunoSEQ multiplex PCR; TCRdb's version includes in-frame clones alone and lacks a portion of them. The table has 450,000 or so clones, 11% seen once. It was via CD45RO/CCR7/CD25/CD127/CD95/CD27 that CD4+ naive, central memory, regulatory and stem cell-like memory cells were sorted. The germline V gene has CDR1 SGHTA and CDR2 FQGNSA. The CDR3 extends over 15 amino acids. Trimming took 2 bases from V and 6 from J; bases not matched to a gene: 4. This clone was counted a few times.

Sequencing was carried out using naive CD4+ T cells from blood. The source is a woman between 18 and 29 years old in good health. The J gene is TRBJ2-7, the V gene TRBV7-2, with 13 bases fitting TRBD2. CDR3 sequence (DNA): TGTGCCAGCAGCTTACGGACTAGCGGGAGTGTCGAGCAGTACTTC. Translated, it gives CASSLRTSGSVEQYF.